The T cell receptor beta chain under discussion was sequenced for a study of regulatory T cells in long-lasting Graves disease. Whole-study context: Treatment with antithyroid drugs for over 5 years, together with positive TSH receptor antibodies, meant persistent Graves' disease.

This clonotype was counted between two and nine times. Time point: persistent/refractory GD, antithyroid drugs over 5 years with positive TRAb. RNA isolated from PBMCs was used to make the TCR library. Tubes containing EDTA received roughly 10 milliliters of drawn peripheral blood. Investigators prepared the TCR beta libraries by applying iRepertoire HTBI primers and Arm-PCR of CDR3 regions. Each CDR3 protein is one row after TCRdb ran MiXCR on the multiplex PCR reads. The data contain about 470,000 distinct CDR3 sequences, around 21% of them seen just once; the ten biggest clones take up approximately 7.8%. The specimen was peripheral blood mononuclear cells (PBMCs), collected when the disease was refractory, from a patient treated with antithyroid drugs. The clonotype originates from a female donor with Graves disease.

The CDR3 region has the DNA TGTGCCAGCAGCCAAGATCGGAGATCCACCGGGGAGCTGTTTTTT. Protein product: CASSQDRRSTGELFF. The chain is built from TRBV14 and TRBJ2-2; D is unclear. This CDR3 is 15 amino acids long. Germline values: CDR1 SGHDN, CDR2 FVKESK. Trimming pared 0 bases from V and 4 bases from J, leaving 9 bases between.